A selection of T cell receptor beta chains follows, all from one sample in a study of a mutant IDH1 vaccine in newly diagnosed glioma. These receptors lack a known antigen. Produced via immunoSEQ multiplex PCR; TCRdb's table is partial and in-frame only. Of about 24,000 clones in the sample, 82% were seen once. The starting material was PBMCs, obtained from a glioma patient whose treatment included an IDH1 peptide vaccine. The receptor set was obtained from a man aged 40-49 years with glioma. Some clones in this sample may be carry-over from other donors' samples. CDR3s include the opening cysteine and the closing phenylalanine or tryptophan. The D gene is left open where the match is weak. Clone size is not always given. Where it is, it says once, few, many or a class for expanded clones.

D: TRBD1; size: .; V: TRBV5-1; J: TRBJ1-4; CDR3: CASSPWTGPDEKLFF; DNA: TGCGCCAGCAGCCCCTGGACAGGACCTGATGAAAAACTGTTTTTT
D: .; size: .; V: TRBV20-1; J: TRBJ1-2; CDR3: CSVQDYGYTF; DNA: TGCAGTGTTCAGGACTATGGCTACACCTTC
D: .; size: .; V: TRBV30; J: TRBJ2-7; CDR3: CAWSYRFGGSEQYF; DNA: TGTGCCTGGAGTTACCGATTTGGGGGAAGCGAGCAGTACTTC
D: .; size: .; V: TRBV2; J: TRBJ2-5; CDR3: CASSEDSASGQETQYF; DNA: TGTGCCAGCAGTGAAGATTCGGCATCGGGGCAAGAGACCCAGTACTTC
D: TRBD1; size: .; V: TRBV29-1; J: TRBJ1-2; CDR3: CSVETGFGFDYGYTF; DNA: TGCAGCGTTGAGACAGGGTTCGGCTTTGACTATGGCTACACCTTC
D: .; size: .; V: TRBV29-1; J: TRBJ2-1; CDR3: CSVTTSSFNNEQFF; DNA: TGCAGCGTTACTACTAGCAGCTTTAACAATGAGCAGTTCTTC
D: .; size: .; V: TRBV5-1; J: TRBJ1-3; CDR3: CASSLDGLSGNTIYF; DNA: TGCGCCAGCAGCTTGGACGGGCTATCTGGAAACACCATATATTTT
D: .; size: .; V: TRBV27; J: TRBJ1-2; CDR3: CASSPRDGSNYGYTF; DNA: TGTGCCAGCAGTCCCCGGGACGGATCTAACTATGGCTACACCTTC
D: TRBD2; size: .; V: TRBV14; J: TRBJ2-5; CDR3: CASSLGLAGGWETQYF; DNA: TGTGCCAGCAGCCTCGGACTAGCGGGGGGCTGGGAGACCCAGTACTTC
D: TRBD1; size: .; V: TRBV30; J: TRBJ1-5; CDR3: CAWSEDRDDNQPQHF; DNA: TGTGCCTGGAGTGAGGACAGGGATGACAATCAGCCCCAGCATTTT
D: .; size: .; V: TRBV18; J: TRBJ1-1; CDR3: CASSPPLGQTTEAFF; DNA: TGTGCCAGCTCACCACCACTGGGGCAGACCACTGAAGCTTTCTTT
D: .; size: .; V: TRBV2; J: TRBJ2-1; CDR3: CARSRDLSYNEQFF; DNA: TGTGCCAGGTCCCGGGACCTCTCCTACAATGAGCAGTTCTTC
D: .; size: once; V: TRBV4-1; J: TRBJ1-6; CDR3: CASSQEPGRGNSPLHF; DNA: TGCGCCAGCAGCCAGGAGCCGGGACGGGGAAATTCACCCCTCCACTTT
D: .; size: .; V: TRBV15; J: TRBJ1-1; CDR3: CATSPHRGMNTEAFF; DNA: TGTGCCACCAGCCCCCATAGGGGCATGAACACTGAAGCTTTCTTT
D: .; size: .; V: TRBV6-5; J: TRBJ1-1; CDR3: CASSYPFLGGKAFF; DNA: TGTGCCAGCAGTTATCCTTTTTTGGGGGGGAAAGCTTTCTTT
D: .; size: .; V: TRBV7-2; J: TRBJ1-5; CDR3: CASSLHGADSNQPQHF; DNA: TGTGCCAGCAGCTTACACGGGGCGGATAGCAATCAGCCCCAGCATTTT
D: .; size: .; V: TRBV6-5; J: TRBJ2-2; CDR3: CASSGLWTGELFF; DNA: TGTGCCAGCAGTGGGCTGTGGACCGGGGAGCTGTTTTTT
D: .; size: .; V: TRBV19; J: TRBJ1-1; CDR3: CASSIDAALSGTEAFF; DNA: TGTGCCAGTAGTATCGACGCGGCCCTTTCGGGCACTGAAGCTTTCTTT
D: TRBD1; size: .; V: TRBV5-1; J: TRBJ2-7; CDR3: CASSGGQGAYEQYF; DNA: TGCGCCAGCAGCGGAGGACAGGGGGCGTACGAGCAGTACTTC
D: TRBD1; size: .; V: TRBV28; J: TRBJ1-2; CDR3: CASRLAGQHNGYTF; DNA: TGTGCCAGCAGGCTCGCGGGACAGCATAATGGCTACACCTTC
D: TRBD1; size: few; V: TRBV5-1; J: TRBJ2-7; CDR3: CASSRGQGTYEQYF; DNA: TGCGCCAGCAGCCGGGGACAGGGGACCTACGAGCAGTACTTC
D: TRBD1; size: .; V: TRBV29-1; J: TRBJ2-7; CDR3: CSVDGTGAYEQYF; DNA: TGCAGCGTTGATGGGACAGGGGCCTACGAGCAGTACTTC
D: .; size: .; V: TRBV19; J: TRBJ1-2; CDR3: CASSIKREPGYGYTF; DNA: TGTGCCAGTAGTATTAAGAGGGAACCGGGCTATGGCTACACCTTC
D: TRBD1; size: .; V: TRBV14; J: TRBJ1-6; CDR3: CASSQGPSSGQYNSPLHF; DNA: TGTGCCAGCAGCCAGGGGCCCTCGTCGGGACAGTACAATTCACCCCTCCACTTT
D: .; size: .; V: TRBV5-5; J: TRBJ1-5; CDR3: CASSLDGVGQPQHF; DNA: TGTGCCAGCAGCTTGGACGGTGTTGGCCAGCCCCAGCATTTT
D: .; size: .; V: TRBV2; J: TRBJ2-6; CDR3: CASNGTPELSGANVLTF; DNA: TGTGCCAGCAATGGGACACCGGAACTCTCTGGGGCCAACGTCCTGACTTTC
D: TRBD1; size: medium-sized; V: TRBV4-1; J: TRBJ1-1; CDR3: CASSHPDRDNTEAFF; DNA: TGCGCCAGCAGCCACCCCGACAGGGACAACACTGAAGCTTTCTTT
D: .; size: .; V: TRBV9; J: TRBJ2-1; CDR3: CASSVATGSVYNEQFF; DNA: TGTGCCAGCAGCGTAGCTACCGGGTCGGTTTACAATGAGCAGTTCTTC
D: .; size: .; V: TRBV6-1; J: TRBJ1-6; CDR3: CASLQGSPSPLHF; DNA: TGTGCCAGCCTGCAGGGGTCCCCTTCACCCCTCCACTTT
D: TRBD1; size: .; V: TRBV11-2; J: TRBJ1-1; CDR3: CASSLWTGGNTEAFF; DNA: TGTGCCAGCAGCCTCTGGACAGGGGGGAACACTGAAGCTTTCTTT
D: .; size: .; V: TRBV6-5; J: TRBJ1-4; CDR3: CASSYASLSTNEKLFF; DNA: TGTGCCAGCAGTTACGCCTCATTGTCAACTAATGAAAAACTGTTTTTT